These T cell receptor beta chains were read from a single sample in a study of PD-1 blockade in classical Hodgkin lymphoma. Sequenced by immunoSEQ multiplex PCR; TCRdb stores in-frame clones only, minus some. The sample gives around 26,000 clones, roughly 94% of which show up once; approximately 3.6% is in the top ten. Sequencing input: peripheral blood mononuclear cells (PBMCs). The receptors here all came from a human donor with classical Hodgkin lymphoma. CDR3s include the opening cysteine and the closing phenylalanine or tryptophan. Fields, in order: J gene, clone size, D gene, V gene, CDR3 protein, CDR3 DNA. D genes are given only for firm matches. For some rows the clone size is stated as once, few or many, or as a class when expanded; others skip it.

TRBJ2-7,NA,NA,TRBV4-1,CASSQDRTSLYEQYF,TGCGCCAGCAGCCAAGATCGGACAAGTCTCTACGAGCAGTACTTC
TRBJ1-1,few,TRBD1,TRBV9,CASSVATGQSNTEAFF,TGTGCCAGCAGCGTAGCTACGGGACAGAGTAACACTGAAGCTTTCTTT
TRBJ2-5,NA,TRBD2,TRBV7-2,CASSRPTSGGETQYF,TGTGCCAGCAGCCGACCCACTAGCGGGGGAGAGACCCAGTACTTC
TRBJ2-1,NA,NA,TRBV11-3,CASGDSSYNEQFF,TGTGCCAGCGGCGACAGCTCCTACAATGAGCAGTTCTTC
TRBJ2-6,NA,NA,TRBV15,CATENRAWRFSGANVLTF,TGTGCCACCGAGAACAGGGCCTGGAGGTTCTCTGGGGCCAACGTCCTGACTTTC
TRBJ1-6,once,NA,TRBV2,CASGGNPANSPLHF,TGTGCCAGCGGAGGGAATCCGGCGAATTCACCCCTCCACTTT
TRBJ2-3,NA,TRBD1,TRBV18,CASSPGTGSTDTQYF,TGTGCCAGCTCACCAGGGACAGGTTCCACAGATACGCAGTATTTT
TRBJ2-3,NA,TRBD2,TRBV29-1,CSVLNGLAGADTQYF,TGCAGCGTCCTCAATGGACTAGCGGGCGCAGATACGCAGTATTTT
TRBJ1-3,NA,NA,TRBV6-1,CASSVKPSGNTIYF,TGTGCCAGCAGTGTAAAGCCCTCTGGAAACACCATATATTTT
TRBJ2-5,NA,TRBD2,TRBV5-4,CASSLLLAGGYETQYF,TGTGCCAGCAGCTTGCTTCTAGCGGGGGGGTATGAGACCCAGTACTTC
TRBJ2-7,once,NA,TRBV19,CASSEYSGVEQYF,TGTGCCAGTAGTGAGTATTCGGGGGTCGAGCAGTACTTC
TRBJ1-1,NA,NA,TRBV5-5,CASSLVGEVEAFF,TGTGCCAGCAGCTTGGTAGGGGAGGTTGAAGCTTTCTTT
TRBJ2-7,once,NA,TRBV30,CAWSEVYEQYF,TGTGCCTGGAGCGAAGTCTACGAGCAGTACTTC
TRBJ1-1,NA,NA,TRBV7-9,CASSTNRNTEAFF,TGTGCCAGCAGCACCAATAGGAACACTGAAGCTTTCTTT
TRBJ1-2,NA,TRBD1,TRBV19,CASSIMGQEGYGYTF,TGTGCCAGTAGTATAATGGGACAGGAGGGGTATGGCTACACCTTC
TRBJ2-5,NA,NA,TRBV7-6,CASSLSRGSPLMDQETQYF,TGTGCCAGCAGCTTATCCAGGGGCTCTCCCCTTATGGATCAAGAGACCCAGTACTTC
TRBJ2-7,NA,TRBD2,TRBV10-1,CASSGGTSGGEQYF,TGCGCCAGCAGTGGAGGGACTAGCGGGGGCGAGCAGTACTTC
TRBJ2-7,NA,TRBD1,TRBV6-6,CASSDDRVLGEQYF,TGTGCCAGCAGTGACGACAGGGTTCTTGGAGAGCAGTACTTC
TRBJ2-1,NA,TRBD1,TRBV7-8,CASSPRGRGEQFF,TGTGCCAGCAGCCCCAGGGGGAGAGGGGAGCAGTTCTTC
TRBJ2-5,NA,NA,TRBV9,CASSAGGGGAETQYF,TGTGCCAGCAGCGCCGGAGGAGGGGGCGCAGAGACCCAGTACTTC
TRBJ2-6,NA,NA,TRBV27,CASRGFISGANVLTF,TGTGCCAGCAGGGGTTTTATCTCTGGGGCCAACGTCCTGACTTTC
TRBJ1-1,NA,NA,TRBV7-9,CASSLGPILEAFF,TGTGCCAGCAGCCTCGGCCCAATTCTTGAAGCTTTCTTT
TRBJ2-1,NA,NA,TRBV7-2,CASSFHNEQFF,TGTGCCAGCAGCTTTCACAATGAGCAGTTCTTC
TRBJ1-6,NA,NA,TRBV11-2,CASSLGGGYNSPLHF,TGTGCCAGCAGCTTAGGGGGGGGGTATAATTCACCCCTCCACTTT
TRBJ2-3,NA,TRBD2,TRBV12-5,CASAKGLAGTDTQYF,TGTGCTAGCGCGAAGGGTCTAGCGGGCACAGATACGCAGTATTTT
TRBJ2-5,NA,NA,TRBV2,CASSDLWRGLEETQYF,TGTGCCAGCAGTGACCTATGGCGGGGGCTAGAAGAGACCCAGTACTTC
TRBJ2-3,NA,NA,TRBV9,CASSVGIEWATDTQYF,TGTGCCAGCAGCGTAGGGATCGAGTGGGCCACAGATACGCAGTATTTT
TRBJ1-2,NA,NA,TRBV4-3,CASSQDGTWEDRVDGYTF,TGCGCCAGCAGCCAAGATGGGACGTGGGAAGACCGAGTAGATGGCTACACCTTC
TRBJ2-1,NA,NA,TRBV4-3,CASSPQGNGNEQFF,TGCGCCAGCAGCCCCCAAGGTAACGGCAATGAGCAGTTCTTC
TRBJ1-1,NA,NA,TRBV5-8,CASSFRAGNTEAFF,TGTGCCAGCAGCTTCAGGGCGGGGAACACTGAAGCTTTCTTT
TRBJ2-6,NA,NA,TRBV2,CASRAPRGGASSGANVLTF,TGTGCCAGCAGGGCCCCCCGAGGAGGCGCGAGCTCTGGGGCCAACGTCCTGACTTTC